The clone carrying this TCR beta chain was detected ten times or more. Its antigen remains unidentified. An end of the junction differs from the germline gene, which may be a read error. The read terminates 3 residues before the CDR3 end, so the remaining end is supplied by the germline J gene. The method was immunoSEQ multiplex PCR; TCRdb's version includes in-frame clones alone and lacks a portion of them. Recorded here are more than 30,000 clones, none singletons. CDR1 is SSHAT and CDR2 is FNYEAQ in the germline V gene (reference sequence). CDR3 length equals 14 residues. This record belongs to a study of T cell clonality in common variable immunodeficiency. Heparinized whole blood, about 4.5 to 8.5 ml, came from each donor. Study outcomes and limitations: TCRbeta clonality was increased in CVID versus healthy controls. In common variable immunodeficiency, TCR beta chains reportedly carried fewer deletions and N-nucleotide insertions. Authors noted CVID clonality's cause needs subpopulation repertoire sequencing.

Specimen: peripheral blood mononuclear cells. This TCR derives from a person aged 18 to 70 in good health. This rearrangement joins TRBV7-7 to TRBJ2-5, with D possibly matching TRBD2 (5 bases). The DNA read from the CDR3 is TGTGCTAGCAGCTTAGGACTGATCCAAGAGACC. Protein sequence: CASSLGLIQET. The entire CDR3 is CASSLGLIQETQYF.